This T cell receptor (beta chain) was captured in a study of glioma-infiltrating T cells after dendritic cell vaccination. Time point reported: after dendritic cell vaccination, including at tumor progression/relapse. V was pared by 7 bases and J by 1 base, with 13 bases between. The CDR3 sequence is 14 residues long. Germline CDR1 reads MNHNY; CDR2 reads SVGAGI (reference sequence). Amplification used 60 V beta primers and 13 J beta primers. Sequencing was performed with immunoSEQ multiplex PCR; in TCRdb, only in-frame clones are kept and a portion is missing. The sample contains 60,000 or so clones, around nine tenths of which appear only once.

The TCR sequence derives from a human donor with glioblastoma. Specimen: blood, collected after dendritic cell vaccination. The J gene is TRBJ1-1, the V gene TRBV6-6; D is perhaps TRBD1 (5 bases). The CDR3 DNA is TGTGCCAGCAATCCGGGGGGGACGAACACTGAAGCTTTCTTT. This gives the protein CASNPGGTNTEAFF.